This entry lists 17 T cell receptor beta chains sequenced from one sample in a study of T cells in Graves' hyperthyroidism and ophthalmopathy (dated by TCRdb to about 2019). Library method: multiplex PCR. This sample was sequenced with an Illumina HiSeq 2000. Amplification of TCR beta CDR3 regions was carried out from RNA transcripts. The first round of RT-PCR for the TCR CDR3 was performed with the HTBI primer set and the Qiagen OneStep RT-PCR kit. The public sequencing data were trimmed at Q25 with fastp and processed into clonotypes with MiXCR by TCRdb, which kept only in-frame beta chains. Under each unique CDR3 protein, matching rows form one entry showing the most common genes and DNA. The sample records approximately 530,000 distinct CDR3 sequences, just under 20% of which are singletons. The ten largest make up roughly 44% of the sample. Input material: blood. These receptors came from a man aged 35 to 55 with Graves' ophthalmopathy.

The V and J genes are TRBV30 and TRBJ2-7; 7 positions match TRBD2. With 1 base clipped from V and 0 bases from J, the junction kept 15 bases outside the gene matches. CDR3 length: 18 amino acids. Germline-derived CDR1 and CDR2 are GTSNPN and SVGIG (reference sequence). CDR3 region: CAWSATVMGLAASYEQYF. CDR3 DNA sequence: TGTGCCTGGAGTGCAACCGTAATGGGTCTAGCGGCCTCCTACGAGCAGTACTTC.

The gene calls are TRBV15 and TRBJ1-1; perhaps TRBD1 as D (5 bases). Germline V gene sequence: CDR1 LNHNV, CDR2 YYDKDF (reference sequence). CDR3 length: 13 residues. The V end was cut by 1 base, the J end by 7 bases, with 10 bases between. This chain's CDR3 is CATSRGDLVEAFF. DNA for the CDR3: TGTGCCACCAGCAGAGGGGACTTGGTTGAAGCTTTCTTT.

The rearrangement joins TRBV12-3 or TRBV12-4 to TRBJ2-3, with no clear D. V was pared by 10 bases and J by 7 bases, with 15 bases between. The CDR3 has 12 residues. The CDR3 is CAIRVLRNTQYF. The CDR3 nucleotides read TGTGCCATACGGGTACTGAGGAATACGCAGTATTTT.

This clonotype has just one count. A much larger clone differs from this one at a single base, so this may be a read error. This rearrangement joins TRBV7-9 to TRBJ2-3; perhaps D is TRBD1 or TRBD2 (5 bases each). The CDR3 has 14 amino acids. CDR1 is SEHNR, CDR2 FQNEAQ, per germline (reference sequence). Trimming pared 7 bases from V and 4 bases from J, leaving 15 bases between. CDR3 nucleotides: TGTGCCAGCAACCGAGGGGCGAAGTCAGATACGCAGTATTTT. Protein product: CASNRGAKSDTQYF.

The rearrangement uses TRBV20-1 and TRBJ2-1; 8 bases map to TRBD1. The CDR3 is made up of 15 amino acids. Germline-derived CDR1 and CDR2 are DFQATT and SNEGSKA (reference sequence). V trimming: 3 bases; J trimming: 8 bases; junction bases outside the gene matches: 12. The CDR3 spells CSARGMDRVFDEQFF. The CDR3 DNA sequence: TGCAGTGCTAGGGGAATGGACAGGGTTTTCGATGAGCAGTTCTTC.

The chain recombines TRBV7-2 with TRBJ2-1, with TRBD2 identical over 13 bases. Germline V CDR1 and CDR2: SGHTA, FQGNSA. V gave up 3 bases and J gave up 7 bases; unmatched junction bases: 3. CDR3 length: 15 amino acids. The CDR3 sequence: CASSFGTSGVNEQFF. CDR3 sequence (DNA): TGTGCCAGCAGCTTTGGGACTAGCGGGGTTAATGAGCAGTTCTTC.

Many counts were recorded for this clonotype. The genes are TRBV18 and TRBJ1-1; tentatively, D is TRBD1 (5 bases). Germline V gene data show CDR1 as KGHSH and CDR2 as LQKENI. V was trimmed by 2 bases and J by 5 bases, leaving 12 bases between them. The CDR3 spans 14 residues. The CDR3 nucleotides are TGTGCCAGCTCACCAGGGGGACTGGGGACTGAAGCTTTCTTT. Encoded protein: CASSPGGLGTEAFF.

This clonotype was counted ten times or more. The genes are TRBV2 and TRBJ2-4; TRBD1 or TRBD2 may be the D gene (5 bases each). The CDR3 extends over 15 amino acids. V was trimmed by 4 bases and J by 3 bases, leaving 13 bases between them. The germline V gene has CDR1 SNHLY and CDR2 FYNNEI. This chain's CDR3 is CASSAKAGSKNIQYF. CDR3 DNA: TGTGCCAGCAGTGCCAAGGCAGGGAGCAAAAACATTCAGTACTTC.

This clonotype was picked up many times. The chain links TRBV11-1 to TRBJ2-5; D uncertain. Trimming pared 4 bases from V and 4 bases from J, leaving 4 bases between. The CDR3 covers 11 residues. Germline V lookup: CDR1 SGHAT, CDR2 FQDESV (reference sequence). The CDR3 DNA reads as TGTGCCAGCAGCTCAGCAGAGACCCAGTACTTC. It is translated as CASSSAETQYF. The entire variable domain, with the rest obtained from reference TRBV11-1 and TRBJ2-5, is as follows: EAEVAQSPRYKITEKSQAVAFWCDPISGHATLYWYRQILGQGPELLVQFQDESVVDDSQLPKDRFSAERLKGVDSTLKIQPAELGDSAMYLCASSSAETQYFGPGTRLLVL.

The CDR3 sequence is CASSPTSEETQYF. The DNA of the CDR3 is TGTGCCAGCAGCCCAACTAGCGAAGAGACCCAGTACTTC. The gene calls are TRBV11-1 and TRBJ2-5; TRBD2 aligns across 7 bases. The CDR3 is made up of 13 amino acids. V lost 5 bases, J lost 3 bases, and 3 bases stayed unmatched. The V gene's germline CDR1 is SGHAT and CDR2 FQDESV (reference sequence).

This clonotype was found many times. The rearrangement uses TRBV2 and TRBJ2-7; D perhaps matches TRBD2 (7 bases). The CDR3 loop spans 15 amino acids. V gave up 5 bases and J gave up 3 bases, with 17 bases separating them. The germline V gene has CDR1 SNHLY and CDR2 FYNNEI. The CDR3: CASSLRGGAGYEQYF. The CDR3 nucleotides read TGTGCCAGCAGTCTGAGGGGGGGCGCAGGCTACGAGCAGTACTTC.

Turning to this clonotype: An end of the junction differs from the germline gene, which may be a read error. The genes are TRBV6-1 and TRBJ2-5; a weak D match, TRBD1 (5 bases). Germline CDR1 and CDR2: MNHNS and SASEGT. The CDR3 length is 14 residues. The CDR3 nucleotides read TGTGCAAGCAGTGAAGGCCAGGGTTGGGTGACCCAGTACTTC. This gives the protein CASSEGQGWVTQYF.

Turning to this clonotype: Without the conserved terminal phenylalanine or tryptophan, this CDR3 likely stems from a read error. V is TRBV10-3 and J is TRBJ1-5; D uncertain. Germline V gives CDR1 ENHRY, CDR2 SYGVKD. This CDR3 region has 13 residues. Trimming removed 2 bases at V and 6 bases at J, with 8 bases between. The CDR3 loop reads CAISEARGQPQHL. For the CDR3, the DNA is TGTGCCATCAGTGAGGCACGGGGTCAGCCCCAGCATCTT.

This chain uses TRBV19 with TRBJ2-1, with 10 bases lining up with TRBD2. This CDR3 has 14 residues. Germline CDR1 reads LNHDA; CDR2 reads SQIVND (reference sequence). V shed 9 bases and J 6 bases; nucleotides not matched to a gene: 8. The CDR3 sequence is CASVLAGTTNEQFF. DNA of the CDR3: TGTGCCAGCGTACTAGCGGGAACTACCAATGAGCAGTTCTTC.

This CDR3 is CASSLVGGADGYTF. In DNA form, the CDR3 reads TGTGCCAGCAGCTTAGTGGGCGGGGCAGACGGCTACACCTTC. The chain carries TRBV11-3 and TRBJ1-2; D perhaps matches TRBD1 (5 bases). The V end lost 1 base, the J end lost 8 bases, and 14 bases lay between the germline ends. Germline lookup yields CDR1 SGHNT and CDR2 YENEEA. This CDR3 is built from 14 residues.

This clonotype was picked up a small number of times. The CDR3 bases are TGTGCCAGCAGTCCCGACTTCCGCAAGGACAGGGAGGGAACTGAAGCTTTCTTT. This gives the protein CASSPDFRKDREGTEAFF. V and J are TRBV12-3 or TRBV12-4 and TRBJ1-1; 8 positions agree with TRBD1. The length of the CDR3 is 18 residues. Germline trimming cut 5 bases from V and 5 bases from J; bases unmatched to any gene: 19.

V gene TRBV20-1 combines with J gene TRBJ2-1; no reliable D call. CDR3 size: 12 residues. CDR1 and CDR2 from the germline V gene are DFQATT and SNEGSKA (reference sequence). V was shortened by 0 bases and J by 9 bases, with 9 bases between the two germline ends. CDR3 DNA: TGCAGTGCTAGAGATCTCAGCATTGAGCAGTTCTTC. It encodes CSARDLSIEQFF.